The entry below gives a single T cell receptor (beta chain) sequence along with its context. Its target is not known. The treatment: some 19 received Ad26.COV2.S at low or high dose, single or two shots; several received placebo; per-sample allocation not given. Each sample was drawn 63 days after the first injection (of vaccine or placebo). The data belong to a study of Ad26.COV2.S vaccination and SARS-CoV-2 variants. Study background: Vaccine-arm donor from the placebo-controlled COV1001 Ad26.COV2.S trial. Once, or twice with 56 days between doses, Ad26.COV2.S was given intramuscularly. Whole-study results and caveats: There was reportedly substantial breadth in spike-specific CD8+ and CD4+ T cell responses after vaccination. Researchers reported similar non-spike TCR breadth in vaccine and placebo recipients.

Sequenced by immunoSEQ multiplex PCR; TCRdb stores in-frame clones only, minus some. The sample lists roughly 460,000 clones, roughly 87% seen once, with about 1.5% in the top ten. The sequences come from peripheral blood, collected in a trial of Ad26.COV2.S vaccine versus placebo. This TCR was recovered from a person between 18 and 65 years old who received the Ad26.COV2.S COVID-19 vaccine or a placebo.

This chain's CDR3 is CATGDRGLAGELFF. The CDR3 DNA reads TGTGCCACAGGGGACAGGGGGCTTGCCGGGGAGCTGTTTTTT. The rearrangement links TRBV6-5 to TRBJ2-2; 12 nucleotides line up with TRBD1. Germline CDR1 and CDR2: MNHEY and SVGAGI. The junction had 6 bases not matched to a gene; V was cut back by 10 bases and J by 6 bases. The CDR3 consists of 14 residues.